The sequence of this T cell receptor beta chain was determined in a study of CD8 T cells in ankylosing spondylitis. Findings and caveats of the study: Previously reported in reactive arthritis synovial fluid and blood were some of the motif variants. Disease-associated clones were reportedly significantly overrepresented in matched ankylosing spondylitis synovial fluid. Among TCR beta sequences, a motif of several highly homologous variants appeared characteristic of ankylosing spondylitis blood. Disease-associated clones were CD8+ and fairly uncommon in peripheral blood.

A note on this clonotype: Its cognate antigen is unknown.

TCRdb processed the 5' RACE reads anew with MiXCR; each CDR3 protein has one entry. Counted here are 200,000 to 250,000 distinct CDR3 sequences, 25% to 30% occurring once; the ten biggest clones make up around 6.3%. In germline, CDR1 is ENHRY, CDR2 SYGVKD. V was cut by 7 bases and J by 0 bases, with 7 bases left in between. This CDR3 is built from 13 residues. Sequenced input: blood, either unsorted or a sorted T cell fraction (not recorded which). This receptor was taken from a male donor with ankylosing spondylitis or in good health (not recorded which). This chain links TRBV10-3 with TRBJ1-5; D perhaps matches TRBD1 (5 bases). The CDR3 sequence: CAIKGSSNQPQHF. The CDR3 DNA reads TGTGCCATCAAGGGGAGTAGCAATCAGCCCCAGCATTTT.